The rows below give T cell receptor beta chains drawn from one sample of a study of shared clonotypes between healthy human individuals. TCRdb keeps only in-frame clones here, not all; method: immunoSEQ multiplex PCR. Of about 2,200,000 clones listed, 90% to 95% were seen once; the top ten hold under 2%. Sample: naive CD8+ T cells from PBMCs. The receptors come from a man aged 18-30 years in good health. Some clones in this sample may be carry-over from other donors' samples. Both conserved end residues are trimmed from each CDR3. Fields, in order: J gene, clone size, V gene, CDR3 protein. Rows may omit the clone size; those that give it use once, few, many or a size class.

j_gene: TRBJ2-5
abundance: .
v_gene: TRBV28
CDR3aa: ASSLSLEREVPETQY

j_gene: TRBJ2-5
abundance: .
v_gene: TRBV11-2
CDR3aa: ASSSYGQKDQETQY

j_gene: TRBJ2-7
abundance: .
v_gene: TRBV7-7
CDR3aa: ASSPGTAGYEQY

j_gene: TRBJ2-1
abundance: once
v_gene: TRBV28
CDR3aa: ASFNKGDEQF

j_gene: TRBJ2-5
abundance: .
v_gene: TRBV10-1
CDR3aa: ASSEGLRETQY

j_gene: TRBJ2-1
abundance: .
v_gene: TRBV19
CDR3aa: ASSIVGLPIYNEQF

j_gene: TRBJ2-7
abundance: .
v_gene: TRBV7-9
CDR3aa: ASSLRDTSSYEQY

j_gene: TRBJ1-1
abundance: once
v_gene: TRBV4-3
CDR3aa: ASSHGTGRNTEAF

j_gene: TRBJ2-6
abundance: once
v_gene: TRBV10-3
CDR3aa: AISESAANVLT

j_gene: TRBJ2-7
abundance: .
v_gene: TRBV27
CDR3aa: ASSSGATYEQY

j_gene: TRBJ1-5
abundance: .
v_gene: TRBV29-1
CDR3aa: SVQLTKDGIYQPQH

j_gene: TRBJ2-3
abundance: .
v_gene: TRBV5-6
CDR3aa: ASSLDVLLGTDTQY

j_gene: TRBJ2-1
abundance: .
v_gene: TRBV28
CDR3aa: ASSPWTSYYEQF

j_gene: TRBJ2-1
abundance: .
v_gene: TRBV9
CDR3aa: ASSVQPTSVETLIARYEQF

j_gene: TRBJ2-5
abundance: once
v_gene: TRBV25-1
CDR3aa: ASSERDRGETQY

j_gene: TRBJ2-7
abundance: .
v_gene: TRBV2
CDR3aa: ASSDDLADEQY

j_gene: TRBJ2-7
abundance: .
v_gene: TRBV21-1
CDR3aa: ASSKAWGESSYEQY

j_gene: TRBJ2-2
abundance: .
v_gene: TRBV7-9
CDR3aa: ASSIGLAGKVTNTGELF

j_gene: TRBJ2-7
abundance: once
v_gene: TRBV7-2
CDR3aa: ASSLSFAGGGGEQY

j_gene: TRBJ2-1
abundance: once
v_gene: TRBV5-1
CDR3aa: ASSLHSGTKYNEQF

j_gene: TRBJ2-7
abundance: .
v_gene: TRBV10-2
CDR3aa: ASSEYYEQY

j_gene: TRBJ2-7
abundance: once
v_gene: TRBV9
CDR3aa: ASSARGLGGYEQY

j_gene: TRBJ2-1
abundance: .
v_gene: TRBV19
CDR3aa: ATFDRVGQF

j_gene: TRBJ1-5
abundance: .
v_gene: TRBV6-1
CDR3aa: ASSERQGSNQPQH

j_gene: TRBJ1-5
abundance: .
v_gene: TRBV19
CDR3aa: ASSIGGNQPQH

j_gene: TRBJ2-7
abundance: .
v_gene: TRBV13
CDR3aa: ASSFSGITYEQY

j_gene: TRBJ1-2
abundance: .
v_gene: TRBV7-6
CDR3aa: ASSLDRSGYGYT

j_gene: TRBJ2-1
abundance: .
v_gene: TRBV30
CDR3aa: ASWWGGDEQF

j_gene: TRBJ2-7
abundance: .
v_gene: TRBV27
CDR3aa: ASSFHGTGAYEQY

j_gene: TRBJ1-1
abundance: .
v_gene: TRBV7-9
CDR3aa: ASSLARSEAF

j_gene: TRBJ1-4
abundance: .
v_gene: TRBV28
CDR3aa: ASSFRGYNEKLF

j_gene: TRBJ2-2
abundance: .
v_gene: TRBV10-2
CDR3aa: ASRGGGELF

j_gene: TRBJ1-4
abundance: .
v_gene: TRBV4-3
CDR3aa: ASSQEGRGADEKLF

j_gene: TRBJ1-1
abundance: .
v_gene: TRBV5-6
CDR3aa: ASSLADGPDEAF

j_gene: TRBJ2-4
abundance: .
v_gene: TRBV7-9
CDR3aa: ASSAEGGNIQY

j_gene: TRBJ1-1
abundance: few
v_gene: TRBV4-2
CDR3aa: ASSQVVNSNTEAF

j_gene: TRBJ2-7
abundance: .
v_gene: TRBV27
CDR3aa: ASSLRGAAHEQY

j_gene: TRBJ1-4
abundance: .
v_gene: TRBV19
CDR3aa: ASSSREAETEKLF

j_gene: TRBJ2-5
abundance: .
v_gene: TRBV9
CDR3aa: ASSGTGEETQY

j_gene: TRBJ2-4
abundance: .
v_gene: TRBV7-9
CDR3aa: ASSYRDGTSRNIQY

j_gene: TRBJ2-1
abundance: .
v_gene: TRBV7-3
CDR3aa: ASSNTGTGVYNEQF

j_gene: TRBJ2-7
abundance: .
v_gene: TRBV5-1
CDR3aa: ASSLSGYEQY

j_gene: TRBJ1-2
abundance: .
v_gene: TRBV27
CDR3aa: ASSHRRGQGGDYGYT

j_gene: TRBJ2-5
abundance: .
v_gene: TRBV7-8
CDR3aa: ASSGIRGLRTQY

j_gene: TRBJ2-1
abundance: .
v_gene: TRBV5-6
CDR3aa: ASSWGLIEQF

j_gene: TRBJ2-6
abundance: .
v_gene: TRBV6-1
CDR3aa: ASSDLTPGANVLT

j_gene: TRBJ2-1
abundance: .
v_gene: TRBV6-5
CDR3aa: ASSYLLGRGDNEQF

j_gene: TRBJ2-7
abundance: .
v_gene: TRBV9
CDR3aa: ASSVSRGDYEQY

j_gene: TRBJ1-2
abundance: .
v_gene: TRBV19
CDR3aa: ASSQQGVDGYT

j_gene: TRBJ2-7
abundance: .
v_gene: TRBV11-2
CDR3aa: ASSLVPGRPYEQY

j_gene: TRBJ2-7
abundance: .
v_gene: TRBV6-1
CDR3aa: ASSERPGLAYEQY

j_gene: TRBJ2-7
abundance: .
v_gene: TRBV28
CDR3aa: ASSLTGGSYEQY

j_gene: TRBJ2-3
abundance: .
v_gene: TRBV7-8
CDR3aa: ASRAGTSGTPADTQY

j_gene: TRBJ2-3
abundance: .
v_gene: TRBV7-2
CDR3aa: ASSPLGTSGTQGGKQY

j_gene: TRBJ2-1
abundance: .
v_gene: TRBV15
CDR3aa: ATSDIGEGSYNEQF

j_gene: TRBJ2-1
abundance: .
v_gene: TRBV2
CDR3aa: ASSESQTYNEQF

j_gene: TRBJ2-5
abundance: .
v_gene: TRBV7-8
CDR3aa: ASSPGFRKVLGVLETQY

j_gene: TRBJ2-7
abundance: .
v_gene: TRBV6-1
CDR3aa: ASSGAPYEQY

j_gene: TRBJ1-2
abundance: .
v_gene: TRBV28
CDR3aa: ASSPWTGSYGYT

j_gene: TRBJ2-1
abundance: .
v_gene: TRBV12-5
CDR3aa: ASGLAGVPNEQF